This T cell receptor (beta chain) was recovered during a study of T-cell memory formation after mild COVID-19. V gave up 3 bases and J gave up 2 bases, with 8 bases separating them. This CDR3 is built from 12 residues. CDR1 is SQVTM, CDR2 ANQGSEA, per germline. cDNA libraries for TCR alpha and TCR beta, carrying sample barcodes and UMIs, came from 5'RACE with constant-segment primers. TCRdb redid the calling of the 5' RACE reads with MiXCR, one entry per CDR3 protein. The sample carries roughly 120,000 distinct CDR3 sequences, 16% recorded once. Notes on the study in general: That cross-reactive memory joined was suggested by some responding clones appearing in pre-infection memory. Contracting clones, day 15 to 85, had balanced CD4/CD8, and later expanders favored CD4+.

Notes on this clonotype: What it recognizes is unknown.

The TCR originated in an adult woman who had mild COVID-19 (a few samples of this study predate the infection). Cell type and time point are not known. The chain joins TRBV29-1 to TRBJ2-7, with a weak D call TRBD1 (6 bases). Sample: PBMCs or a T cell subset sorted from them (not recorded which). The CDR3 is CSVEDRPYEQYF. The DNA of the CDR3 is TGCAGCGTTGAGGACAGACCCTACGAGCAGTACTTC.